Each of the 19 T cell receptor beta chains below was sequenced from the same sample in a study of CD8 T cells in Susac syndrome. The RNA, roughly 0.5 to 1 ug, was put through reverse transcription using random hexamers. TCRdb reanalysed the immunoSEQ multiplex PCR reads using MiXCR and keeps one entry per CDR3 protein. The sample lists 170,000 or so distinct CDR3 sequences; about 93% were seen once. Input material: CD4+ T cells from PBMCs. The receptors come from a human donor with multiple sclerosis.

V and J are TRBV5-1 and TRBJ2-3; a weak D match, TRBD2 (5 bases). The CDR3 sequence is 15 residues long. Germline CDR1 SGHRS, CDR2 YFSETQ. With 0 bases removed from V and 5 bases from J, the gap between germline ends came to 13 bases. DNA for the CDR3: TGCGCCAGCAGCTTGGCCCCGGGGATGGGAGATACGCAGTATTTT. Amino acid sequence: CASSLAPGMGDTQYF.

This chain links TRBV7-2 with TRBJ2-7; perhaps D is TRBD1 or TRBD2 (5 bases each). Trimming took off 1 base at V and 2 bases at J, with 12 bases between the two ends. Per the germline V gene, CDR1 is SGHTA and CDR2 is FQGNSA. The CDR3 is 15 residues long. The CDR3 protein is CASSLVGDGPYEQYF. The CDR3 DNA reads as TGTGCCAGCAGCTTAGTAGGGGACGGACCCTACGAGCAGTACTTC.

The chain carries TRBV2 and TRBJ2-5; 9 nucleotides line up with TRBD2. From germline, CDR1 is SNHLY and CDR2 FYNNEI. V lost 6 bases, J lost 5 bases, and 13 bases stayed unmatched. This CDR3 comprises 16 residues. In DNA form, the CDR3 reads TGTGCCAGCAGCGCATCGCTAGCGGGGCCGGGGGAGACCCAGTACTTC. Its protein is CASSASLAGPGETQYF.

The gene calls are TRBV18 and TRBJ2-1; 9 nucleotides line up with TRBD1. Trimming at V came to 3 bases and at J to 2 bases, leaving 5 bases not matched to a gene. There are 16 residues in the CDR3. Germline V lookup: CDR1 KGHSH, CDR2 LQKENI. Here the CDR3 reads CASSPEGQGAYNEQFF. CDR3 DNA sequence: TGTGCCAGCTCACCTGAGGGACAGGGAGCCTACAATGAGCAGTTCTTC.

The chain couples TRBV4-3 to TRBJ1-4; tentative D call: TRBD1 (5 bases). The V gene's germline CDR1 is LGHNA and CDR2 YSLEER. The germline V and J ends were trimmed by 5 bases and 5 bases, with 12 bases remaining between them. This CDR3 has 14 residues. For the CDR3, the DNA is TGCGCCAGCAGCGGACTGGGGGTGAATGAAAAACTGTTTTTT. It translates to CASSGLGVNEKLFF.

This clonotype was counted once. The chain employs TRBV20-1 and TRBJ2-7, with TRBD2 matching 7 bases. Germline V gene sequence: CDR1 DFQATT, CDR2 SNEGSKA (reference sequence). V dropped 4 bases and J dropped 5; count of bases not matched to a gene: 14. The CDR3 loop spans 15 amino acids. In DNA, the CDR3 is TGCAGTGCTAACCTCGGGGAGGGCCGGGGCGACGAGCAGTACTTC. This encodes CSANLGEGRGDEQYF.

This clonotype was observed a handful of times. The rearrangement uses TRBV6-6 and TRBJ2-7; 9 bases fit TRBD2. CDR1 and CDR2 (germline): MNHNY, SVGAGI (reference sequence). With V trimmed by 4 bases and J by 1 base, 8 bases remained unmatched. The CDR3 totals 16 residues. The chain's CDR3 is CASSSPELAGSYEQYF. CDR3 nucleotide sequence: TGTGCCAGCAGTTCCCCCGAGCTAGCGGGATCCTACGAGCAGTACTTC.

The chain couples TRBV18 to TRBJ2-3, with unresolved D. The germline gives CDR1 KGHSH, CDR2 LQKENI. The V end lost 3 bases, the J end lost 2 bases, and 6 bases lay between the germline ends. The CDR3 runs to 13 residues. The DNA of the CDR3 is TGTGCCAGCTCACCCTACCCCACAGATACGCAGTATTTT. Its translation: CASSPYPTDTQYF.

This clonotype is a singleton in its sample. The rearrangement links TRBV5-1 to TRBJ1-4; no definite D call. The V gene lost 2 bases and the J gene lost 2 bases, with 7 bases spanning the gap. The CDR3 extends over 14 amino acids. Germline values: CDR1 SGHRS, CDR2 YFSETQ. CDR3 in amino acids: CASSFQDTNEKLFF. The DNA of the CDR3 is TGCGCCAGCAGCTTCCAGGATACTAATGAAAAACTGTTTTTT.

The J gene is TRBJ2-1, the V gene TRBV5-4; 9 nucleotides align to TRBD2. With 0 bases clipped from V and 1 base from J, the junction kept 2 bases outside the gene matches. CDR1 is SGHNT and CDR2 is YYREEE in the germline V gene (reference sequence). This CDR3 is 16 amino acids long. CDR3 nucleotides: TGTGCCAGCAGCTTGGGGAGCGGGAGGTCCTACAATGAGCAGTTCTTC. The encoded protein is CASSLGSGRSYNEQFF.

The chain combines TRBV28 with TRBJ1-1; 7 positions agree with TRBD1. Per germline, CDR1 MDHEN and CDR2 SYDVKM. The junction had 6 bases not matched to a gene; V was cut back by 10 bases and J by 1 base. This CDR3 has 13 residues. DNA for the CDR3: TGTGCCACCTTTTACAGGGGGAACACTGAAGCTTTCTTT. Translation: CATFYRGNTEAFF.

The rearrangement uses TRBV3-1 and TRBJ2-1; maybe TRBD1 (5 bases). Looked up from germline, CDR1 is LGHDT and CDR2 is YNNKEL (reference sequence). This CDR3 contains 13 residues. V lost 1 base to trimming and J lost 5 bases, with 6 bases between them. The CDR3 region is CASSQGGHNEQFF. CDR3 nucleotides: TGTGCCAGCAGCCAAGGGGGCCACAATGAGCAGTTCTTC.

J is TRBJ2-4 and V is TRBV6-2 or TRBV6-3; TRBD1 matches at 8 bases. The V segment lost 6 bases and the J segment 7 bases; nucleotides outside the gene matches: 2. Germline CDR1 is MNHEY and CDR2 is SVGEGT. The CDR3 consists of 12 residues. CDR3 DNA sequence: TGTGCCAGCAGGGACAGGGAGAACATTCAGTACTTC. Amino acid sequence: CASRDRENIQYF.

V and J are TRBV30 and TRBJ2-7; 9 bases map to TRBD1. The CDR3 contains 14 residues. With V trimmed by 2 bases and J by 3 bases, 5 bases remained unmatched. Germline loops: CDR1 GTSNPN, CDR2 SVGIG (reference sequence). CDR3 sequence (DNA): TGTGCCTGGAGTCCAGGACAGGGGAACTACGAGCAGTACTTC. As protein: CAWSPGQGNYEQYF.

J is TRBJ2-7 and V is TRBV7-2; TRBD1 aligns across 8 bases. The germline V gene encodes CDR1 SGHTA and CDR2 FQGNSA. Losses at the gene ends were 5 bases for V and 7 bases for J; bases not matched to a gene: 7. The CDR3 is made up of 13 amino acids. The CDR3 region is CASSTGQGGEQYF. The CDR3, as DNA: TGTGCCAGCAGCACCGGACAGGGTGGGGAGCAGTACTTC.

The chain carries TRBV20-1 and TRBJ2-3, with D possibly TRBD1 on 5 matching bases. Germline lookup yields CDR1 DFQATT and CDR2 SNEGSKA (reference sequence). Trimming took 2 bases from V and 1 from J, leaving 7 bases between them. This CDR3 spans 13 amino acids. CDR3 loop: CSARLQGTDTQYF. The CDR3 nucleotides are TGCAGTGCTAGATTACAGGGCACAGATACGCAGTATTTT.

The chain recombines TRBV24-1 with TRBJ1-5, with D possibly TRBD1 on 5 matching bases. Looked up from germline, CDR1 is KGHDR and CDR2 is SFDVKD. The CDR3 spans 16 residues. V was pared by 0 bases and J by 3 bases, with 11 bases between. The CDR3 protein is CATSDLPTEFNQPQHF. CDR3 sequence (DNA): TGTGCCACCAGTGATTTGCCGACAGAATTCAATCAGCCCCAGCATTTT.

The V gene is TRBV6-5, the J gene TRBJ1-3, with D perhaps matching TRBD1 (6 bases). CDR3 length: 15 amino acids. Germline V CDR1 and CDR2: MNHEY, SVGAGI. The V and J ends lost 4 bases and 0 bases respectively, with 10 bases between them. This CDR3 is CASSSTGSSGNTIYF. The CDR3 DNA follows: TGTGCCAGCAGTTCTACAGGGAGCTCTGGAAACACCATATATTTT.

This chain connects TRBV19 to TRBJ2-1, with 8 bases aligning to TRBD2. Germline V lookup: CDR1 LNHDA, CDR2 SQIVND (reference sequence). Unmatched junction bases numbered 7, after V lost 8 bases and J lost 1 base. CDR3 length equals 15 residues. DNA for the CDR3: TGTGCCAGTGCCGGGGGGGATGGTTCCTACAATGAGCAGTTCTTC. Protein product: CASAGGDGSYNEQFF.